The rows below give T cell receptor beta chains drawn from one sample of a study of shared clonotypes between healthy human individuals. Sequencing was performed with immunoSEQ multiplex PCR; in TCRdb, only in-frame clones are kept and a portion is missing. The sample gives some 980,000 clones, about three quarters of which show up once; approximately 1.5% is in the top ten. Sequencing used memory CD4+ T cells sorted from blood. The receptor source for this set is a man between 18 and 35 years old in good health. Each CDR3 is given with its conserved first and last residue. Each record gives: clone size, CDR3 length, V gene, D gene, J gene, CDR3 DNA, CDR3 protein. The D gene is left open where the match is weak. Some rows mark clone size as missing; the rest say once, few, many or name a class of expanded clone.

abundance: once; len: 14; v_gene: TRBV25-1; d_gene: TRBD1; j_gene: TRBJ1-1; CDR3nt: TGTGCCAGCAGTGACGACCAGGGGGCAGGTGAAGCTTTCTTT; CDR3aa: CASSDDQGAGEAFF
abundance: NA; len: 16; v_gene: TRBV7-2; d_gene: NA; j_gene: TRBJ2-3; CDR3nt: TGTGCCAGCAGCTTATTTGAACGGAGGGGGGGAGATACGCAGTATTTT; CDR3aa: CASSLFERRGGDTQYF
abundance: NA; len: 14; v_gene: TRBV7-9; d_gene: TRBD1; j_gene: TRBJ1-2; CDR3nt: TGTGCCAGCAGCTTAGCGGGGACAGACTATGGCTACACCTTC; CDR3aa: CASSLAGTDYGYTF
abundance: NA; len: 14; v_gene: TRBV7-2; d_gene: NA; j_gene: TRBJ2-1; CDR3nt: TGTGCCAGCAGCTCGACATTAACCTACAATGAGCAGTTCTTC; CDR3aa: CASSSTLTYNEQFF
abundance: NA; len: 19; v_gene: TRBV28; d_gene: TRBD1; j_gene: TRBJ2-6; CDR3nt: TGTGCCAGCAGTTCCTTCTCCGGGACAGGGGGCGCTGGGGCCAACGTCCTGACTTTC; CDR3aa: CASSSFSGTGGAGANVLTF
abundance: NA; len: 13; v_gene: TRBV7-2; d_gene: NA; j_gene: TRBJ1-2; CDR3nt: TGTGCCAGCAGCTTTTCGGGTTCGGATGGCTACACCTTC; CDR3aa: CASSFSGSDGYTF
abundance: NA; len: 15; v_gene: TRBV5-1; d_gene: TRBD2; j_gene: TRBJ2-7; CDR3nt: TGCGCCAGCAGCTTGGCGACTAGCGGGGTGGGGGAGCAGTACTTC; CDR3aa: CASSLATSGVGEQYF
abundance: few; len: 14; v_gene: TRBV30; d_gene: TRBD1; j_gene: TRBJ1-1; CDR3nt: TGTGCCTGGAGGTGGTACAGGGGGGACACTGAAGCTTTCTTT; CDR3aa: CAWRWYRGDTEAFF
abundance: NA; len: 14; v_gene: TRBV7-2; d_gene: NA; j_gene: TRBJ2-3; CDR3nt: TGTGCCAGCAGCCGGACTATAATGGAGGATACGCAGTATTTT; CDR3aa: CASSRTIMEDTQYF
abundance: NA; len: 17; v_gene: TRBV13; d_gene: TRBD2; j_gene: TRBJ2-3; CDR3nt: TGTGCCAGCAGCTTCTTGGGACTAGCGGGAGGGCCAGATACGCAGTATTTT; CDR3aa: CASSFLGLAGGPDTQYF
abundance: few; len: 17; v_gene: TRBV7-9; d_gene: TRBD2; j_gene: TRBJ2-3; CDR3nt: TGTGCCAGCAGCCCTAGGGGGCTAGCGGGAGTAACAGATACGCAGTATTTT; CDR3aa: CASSPRGLAGVTDTQYF